This TCR beta chain was found in a study of OX40 agonist ivuxolimab in advanced cancers. Study-level background: The costimulatory receptor OX40 (CD134) was targeted by ivuxolimab, a fully human IgG2 agonistic monoclonal antibody. Intravenous ivuxolimab was administered to patients every 2 weeks at six dose levels: 0.01, 0.1, 0.3, 1.5, 3 and 10 mg/kg. Among the 50 to 55 dose-escalation patients, some 20 had hepatocellular carcinoma, about 15 melanoma, 9 renal cell carcinoma and 9 head and neck cancer. A male proportion of around 83% and a mean age of around 60 years, ranging from about 23 to 79, were recorded for the dose-escalation cohort. Prior anti-PD-1, anti-PD-L1 or anti-CTLA-4 therapy was permitted, and checkpoint inhibitors had been received by under 50% of dose-escalation patients. Partial responses occurred in three dose-escalation patients, of whom one had hepatocellular carcinoma and two had cutaneous melanoma. Peripheral TCRbeta sequencing was intended to test whether TCR sequence diversity was altered and clonal T-cell expansion was caused by ivuxolimab. The paper covers the monotherapy dose-escalation part of the phase I ivuxolimab trial, which included N ≈ 50 patients. The paper's findings and limits, for the study overall: The antigen specificity of the peripheral T cells that underwent clonal expansion was not determined. Partial responders in the 0.1-3.0 mg/kg groups had among the lowest normalized peripheral clonal expansion, especially among CD8+ T cells. Low levels of normalized T-cell clonal expansion were also seen in some nonresponding patients. On average, CD8+ T cells showed more expanded clones than CD4+ T cells after ivuxolimab. At doses from 0.1 to 3.0 mg/kg, clonal expansion was seen in both CD4+ and CD8+ blood T cells between baseline and week 6.

Genomic DNA was isolated from the sorted cells so that the TCRbeta CDR3 region could be sequenced. The immunoSEQ Assay was used to sequence the TCRbeta CDR3 regions. TCRdb retrieved this table from immuneACCESS and kept in-frame rearrangements only. Not all clones are present; in checked studies, unresolved V genes account for under half, and no reason is known for the remainder. Within this sample are fewer than 60,000 clones, with approximately 80% of them counted one time only. 3.9% of the sample is held by the ten biggest clonotypes. To note about this clone: Its antigen remains unidentified. No base quality information exists; no much larger clone differs at one position.

The trial excluded patients who had a history of autoimmune disease or were on systemic immunosuppression. Peripheral blood for TCR sequencing was collected from all dose cohorts at baseline, on cycle 4 day 1, and on cycle 7 day 1. The samples were drawn from a first-in-human, open-label, multicenter phase I dose-escalation trial of ivuxolimab. Adults with locally advanced or metastatic melanoma, renal cell carcinoma, hepatocellular carcinoma or head and neck squamous cell carcinoma were enrolled in the trial. Before TCR sequencing, CD4+ T cells and CD8+ T cells were sorted from peripheral blood as separate populations. In the germline V gene, CDR1 corresponds to SGHDT and CDR2 to YYEEEE. V and J lose 3 bases and 0 bases, and a span of 9 bases separates them. Inclusive of the bounding cysteine and phenylalanine, the CDR3 is 14 residues long. Only the CDR3 region is kept as DNA, spanning 42 bases read in frame from base 1.

The chain uses TRBV5-6 and TRBJ1-1; a confident D gene designation cannot be given. The sample was CD4+ or CD8+ T cells sorted from blood, taken in a trial of the OX40 agonist ivuxolimab. The sequence was collected from an adult with an advanced solid tumor such as melanoma, head and neck, liver or kidney cancer. Here the CDR3 is given as CASSSPEMNTEAFF. The nucleotides read TGTGCCAGCAGCTCTCCCGAAATGAACACTGAAGCTTTCTTT.